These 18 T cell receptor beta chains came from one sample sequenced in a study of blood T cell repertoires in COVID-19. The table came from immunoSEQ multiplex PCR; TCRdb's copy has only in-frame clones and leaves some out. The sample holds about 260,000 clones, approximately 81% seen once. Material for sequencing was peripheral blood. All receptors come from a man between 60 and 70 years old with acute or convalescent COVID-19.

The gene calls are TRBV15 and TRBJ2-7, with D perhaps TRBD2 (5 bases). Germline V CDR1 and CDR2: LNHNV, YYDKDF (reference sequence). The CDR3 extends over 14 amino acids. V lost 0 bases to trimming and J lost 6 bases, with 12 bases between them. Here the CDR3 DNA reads TGTGCCACCAGCAGAGACCCCGGCCGGGGCGAGCAGTACTTC. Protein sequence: CATSRDPGRGEQYF.

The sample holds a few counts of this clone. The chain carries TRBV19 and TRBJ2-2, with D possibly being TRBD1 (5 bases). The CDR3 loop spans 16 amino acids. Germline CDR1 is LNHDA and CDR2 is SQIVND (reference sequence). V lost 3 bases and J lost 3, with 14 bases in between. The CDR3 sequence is CASSIWQGLDTGELFF. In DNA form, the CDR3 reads TGTGCCAGTAGTATTTGGCAGGGTCTCGACACCGGGGAGCTGTTTTTT.

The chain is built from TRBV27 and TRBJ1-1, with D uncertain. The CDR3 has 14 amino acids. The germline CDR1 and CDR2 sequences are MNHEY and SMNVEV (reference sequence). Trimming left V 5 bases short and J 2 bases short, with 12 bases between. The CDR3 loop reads CASSPNGVNTEAFF. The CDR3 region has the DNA TGTGCCAGCAGTCCTAACGGAGTTAACACTGAAGCTTTCTTT.

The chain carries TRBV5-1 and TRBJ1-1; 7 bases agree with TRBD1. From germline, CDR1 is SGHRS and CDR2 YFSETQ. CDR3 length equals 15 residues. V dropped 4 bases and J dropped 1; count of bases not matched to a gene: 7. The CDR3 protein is CASSPATGWNTEAFF. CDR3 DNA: TGCGCCAGCAGCCCCGCGACAGGGTGGAACACTGAAGCTTTCTTT.

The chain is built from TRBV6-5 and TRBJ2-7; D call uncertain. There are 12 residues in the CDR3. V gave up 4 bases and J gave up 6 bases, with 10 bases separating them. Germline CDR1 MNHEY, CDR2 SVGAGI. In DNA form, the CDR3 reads TGTGCCAGCAGTTCGACGGAGACCGAGCAGTACTTC. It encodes CASSSTETEQYF.

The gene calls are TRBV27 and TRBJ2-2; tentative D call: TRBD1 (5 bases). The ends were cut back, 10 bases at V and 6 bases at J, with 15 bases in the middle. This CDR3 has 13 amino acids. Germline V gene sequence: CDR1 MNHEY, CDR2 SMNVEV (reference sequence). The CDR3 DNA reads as TGTGCCATAAAGGGGCAGGGTCCCGGGGAGCTGTTTTTT. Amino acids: CAIKGQGPGELFF.

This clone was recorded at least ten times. DNA for the CDR3: TGCGCCAGCAGTGAGTCAGACAGGGGGAACCACGAGCAGTACTTC. Its protein is CASSESDRGNHEQYF. This chain uses TRBV10-2 with TRBJ2-7; TRBD1 matches 9 bases. The germline CDR1 and CDR2 sequences are WSHSY and SAAADI. J gave up 5 bases and V 0 bases, and 5 bases lay outside the gene matches. The CDR3 contains 15 residues.

For the CDR3, the DNA is TGTGCCAGTAGTACCCTGGCAGGGCTAGATGGCTACACCTTC. It specifies CASSTLAGLDGYTF. The V call is TRBV19, the J call TRBJ1-2; D might be TRBD1 (5 bases). Per germline, CDR1 LNHDA and CDR2 SQIVND (reference sequence). V was trimmed by 4 bases and J by 6 bases, leaving 15 bases between them. CDR3 length equals 14 residues.

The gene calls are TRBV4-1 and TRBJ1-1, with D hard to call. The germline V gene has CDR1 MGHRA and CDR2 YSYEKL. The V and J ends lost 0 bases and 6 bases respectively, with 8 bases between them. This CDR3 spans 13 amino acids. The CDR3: CASSQEGTPEAFF. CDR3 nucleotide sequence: TGCGCCAGCAGCCAAGAGGGCACCCCTGAAGCTTTCTTT.

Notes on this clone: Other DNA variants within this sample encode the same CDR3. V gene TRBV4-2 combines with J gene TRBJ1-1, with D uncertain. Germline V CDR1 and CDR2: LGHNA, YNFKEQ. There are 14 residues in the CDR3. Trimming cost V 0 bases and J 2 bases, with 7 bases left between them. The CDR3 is CASSQDLLNTEAFF. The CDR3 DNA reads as TGTGCCAGCAGCCAAGATCTGTTAAACACTGAAGCTTTCTTT.

The CDR3 here is CASSVREQYF. The DNA of the CDR3 is TGCGCCAGCAGTGTTCGTGAGCAGTACTTC. The chain recombines TRBV10-1 with TRBJ2-7, with D unresolved. The germline gives CDR1 WNHNN, CDR2 SYGVQD (reference sequence). This CDR3 region has 10 residues. V was pared by 4 bases and J by 7 bases, with 5 bases between.

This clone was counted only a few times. The CDR3 sequence is CASSLVRANSPLHF. The CDR3 DNA is TGTGCCAGCAGCTTAGTCAGGGCTAATTCACCCCTCCACTTT. V gene TRBV7-8 combines with J gene TRBJ1-6, with a tentative D call TRBD1 (5 bases). V was clipped by 1 base and J by 6 bases, with 7 bases between them. This CDR3 has 14 residues. The germline CDR1 and CDR2 sequences are SGHVS and FQNEAQ.

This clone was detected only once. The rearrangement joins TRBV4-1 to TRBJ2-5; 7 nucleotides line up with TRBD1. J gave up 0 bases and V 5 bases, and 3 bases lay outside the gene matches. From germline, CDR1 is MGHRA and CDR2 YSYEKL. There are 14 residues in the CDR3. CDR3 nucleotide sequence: TGCGCCAGCAGCAGGGGACAGTACCAAGAGACCCAGTACTTC. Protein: CASSRGQYQETQYF.

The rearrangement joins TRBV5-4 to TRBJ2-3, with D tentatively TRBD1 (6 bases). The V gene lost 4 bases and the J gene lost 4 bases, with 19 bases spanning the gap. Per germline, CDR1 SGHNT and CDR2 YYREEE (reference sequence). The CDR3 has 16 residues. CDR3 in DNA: TGTGCCAGCAGCCAAGGACAGCCGGGAAGGGCAGATACGCAGTATTTT. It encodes CASSQGQPGRADTQYF.

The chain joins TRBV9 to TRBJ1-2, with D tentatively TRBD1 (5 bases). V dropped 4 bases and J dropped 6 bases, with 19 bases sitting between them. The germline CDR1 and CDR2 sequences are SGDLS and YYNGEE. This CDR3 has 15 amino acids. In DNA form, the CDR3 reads TGTGCCAGCAGCCCTCCGAGAGGAGGGGTGGATGGCTACACCTTC. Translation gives CASSPPRGGVDGYTF.

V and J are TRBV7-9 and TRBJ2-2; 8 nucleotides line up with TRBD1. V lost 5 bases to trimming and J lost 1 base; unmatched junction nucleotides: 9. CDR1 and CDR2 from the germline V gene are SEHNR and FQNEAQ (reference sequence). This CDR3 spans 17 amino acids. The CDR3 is CASSRFSRGLNTGELFF. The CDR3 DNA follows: TGTGCCAGCAGCCGATTCTCCAGGGGGCTGAACACCGGGGAGCTGTTTTTT.

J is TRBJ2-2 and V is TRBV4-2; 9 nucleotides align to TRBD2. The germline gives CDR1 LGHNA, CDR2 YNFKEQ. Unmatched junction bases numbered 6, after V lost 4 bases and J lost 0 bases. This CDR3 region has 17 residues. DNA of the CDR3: TGTGCCAGCAGCCCTCTAGCGGGGCAACCGAACACCGGGGAGCTGTTTTTT. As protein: CASSPLAGQPNTGELFF.

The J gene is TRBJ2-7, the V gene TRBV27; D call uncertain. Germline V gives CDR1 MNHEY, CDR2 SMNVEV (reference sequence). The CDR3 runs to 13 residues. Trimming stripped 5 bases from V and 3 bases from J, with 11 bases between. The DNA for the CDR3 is TGTGCCAGCAGTCGAAACGAGGACTACGAGCAGTACTTC. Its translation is CASSRNEDYEQYF.